This is a list of T cell receptor beta chains from one sample in a study of cytomegalovirus exposure and HLA in healthy donors. TCRdb keeps only in-frame clones here, not all; method: immunoSEQ multiplex PCR. This table has around 180,000 clones, roughly 78% appearing once. Sequencing used PBMCs. The receptor set was obtained from a woman between 45 and 65 years old in good health and CMV-seropositive. Both conserved end residues are part of each CDR3. Fields, in order: V gene, D gene, clone size, J gene, CDR3 DNA, CDR3 protein. A D gene is named only where the DNA matches it firmly. Clone size is given for some rows only: seen once, a few or many times, or a class if the clone is expanded.

TRBV5-1	-	-	TRBJ1-1	TGCGCCAGCAGCTTGACAGGCATGGGGACTGAAGCTTTCTTT	CASSLTGMGTEAFF
TRBV29-1	-	-	TRBJ2-1	TGCAGCGTTGAACCGGGAGCCAATGAGCAGTTCTTC	CSVEPGANEQFF
TRBV7-9	TRBD2	-	TRBJ2-3	TGTGCCAGCAGCTTAGAAGCTAGCGGGGGGCCCAGAGATACGCAGTATTTT	CASSLEASGGPRDTQYF
TRBV30	-	-	TRBJ2-3	TGTGCCTGGAAGCCCACCAACCTCCGGGATACGCAGTATTTT	CAWKPTNLRDTQYF
TRBV7-8	TRBD1	-	TRBJ2-3	TGTGCCAGCAGTCAAGACAGGGTTTCGGATACGCAGTATTTT	CASSQDRVSDTQYF
TRBV7-3	-	once	TRBJ2-5	TGTGCCAGCAGCTCGGGACTGGGGGTGGGGACCCAGTACTTC	CASSSGLGVGTQYF
TRBV15	TRBD1	-	TRBJ2-5	TGTGCCACCAGCAGAGATCCGTTAACAGGGGTGGAAGAGACCCAGTACTTC	CATSRDPLTGVEETQYF
TRBV10-1	-	-	TRBJ2-7	TGCGCCAGCAGTGAAGGTGGGAGAGCCTACGAGCAGTACTTC	CASSEGGRAYEQYF
TRBV5-1	TRBD2	-	TRBJ2-7	TGCGCCAGCAGAGGTACGGGGGGGCCGGACGAGCAGTACTTC	CASRGTGGPDEQYF
TRBV7-3	-	-	TRBJ2-1	TGTGCCAGCAGCATAGCCGGGACCTACAATGAGCAGTTCTTC	CASSIAGTYNEQFF
TRBV27	TRBD1	-	TRBJ1-6	TGTGCCAGCAGTACCTCCGCACAGGGGGCGGCCTATAATTCACCCCTCCACTTT	CASSTSAQGAAYNSPLHF
TRBV10-3	TRBD2	-	TRBJ2-5	TGTGCCATCAGGGATACTAGCGGGGGTACTCAAGAGACCCAGTACTTC	CAIRDTSGGTQETQYF
TRBV4-2	-	-	TRBJ2-5	TGTGCCAGCGGATCTAGCGACCAAGAGACCCAGTACTTC	CASGSSDQETQYF
TRBV5-4	-	once	TRBJ1-1	TGTGCCAGCAGCTTGGAACAGGAAAATGAAGCTTTCTTT	CASSLEQENEAFF
TRBV19	-	few	TRBJ2-7	TGTGCCAGTAGTTGGACAAACTCCTACGAGCAGTACTTC	CASSWTNSYEQYF
TRBV18	TRBD1	-	TRBJ1-1	TGTGCCAGCTCGCTTACCGGGACAGCTGAAGCTTTCTTT	CASSLTGTAEAFF
TRBV5-1	-	-	TRBJ2-1	TGCGCCAGCAGCTTGGAGAGAGGGGGGGCCACCTACAATGAGCAGTTCTTC	CASSLERGGATYNEQFF
TRBV10-3	-	-	TRBJ1-2	TGTGCCATCAGTGAAAGGCAGGGGACTACCGAAAACTATGGCTACACCTTC	CAISERQGTTENYGYTF
TRBV15	-	few	TRBJ2-5	TGTGCCACCAGCAGAGGAGAGGCATTTTTAATTATGGAGACCCAGTACTTC	CATSRGEAFLIMETQYF
TRBV6-1	-	-	TRBJ2-4	TGTGCCAGCAGTCAGGGTAACAAGTACTTC	CASSQGNKYF
TRBV9	-	few	TRBJ2-2	TGTGCCAGCAGCGTACAGAACACCGGGGAGCTGTTTTTT	CASSVQNTGELFF
TRBV14	-	-	TRBJ1-2	TGTGCCAGCAGCTCTTGGGCGGGGAACTATGGCTACACCTTC	CASSSWAGNYGYTF
TRBV9	TRBD1	few	TRBJ2-7	TGTGCCAGCAGCGTAACAGGGGTGGACGAGCAGTACTTC	CASSVTGVDEQYF
TRBV9	-	once	TRBJ2-6	TGTGCCAGCAGCGTGACTTCCTCTGGGGCCAACGTCCTGACTTTC	CASSVTSSGANVLTF
TRBV18	TRBD1	-	TRBJ2-7	TGTGCCAGCTCACCACGAGACAGGGGCGAGCAGTACTTC	CASSPRDRGEQYF
TRBV6-5	-	-	TRBJ1-2	TGTGCCAGCAGTTACTCCGCAGGCGGGCCCTTCTATGGCTACACCTTC	CASSYSAGGPFYGYTF
TRBV27	-	-	TRBJ2-5	TGTGCCAGCAGTTTTTCCGGAGGGATGGCAGAGACCCAGTACTTC	CASSFSGGMAETQYF
TRBV19	-	-	TRBJ2-5	TGTGCCAGTAGTCCCCGACAGACGGGGACCCAGTACTTC	CASSPRQTGTQYF
TRBV4-1	TRBD2	-	TRBJ2-5	TGCGCCAGCAGCCAAGAACCGAGCGGGGGAGCAGAGACCCAGTACTTC	CASSQEPSGGAETQYF
TRBV25-1	TRBD1	-	TRBJ1-1	TGTGCCAGCAGTGCGGGGACAGGGGGCGCATCTTACACTGAAGCTTTCTTT	CASSAGTGGASYTEAFF
TRBV4-2	TRBD2	few	TRBJ2-3	TGTGCCAGCAGCCTCGGAGGGGCTAGCGGGGCAGATACGCAGTATTTT	CASSLGGASGADTQYF
TRBV13	-	-	TRBJ1-5	TGTGCCAGCAGCTTAGGGCAGGGCAATCAGCCCCAGCATTTT	CASSLGQGNQPQHF
TRBV19	-	-	TRBJ1-2	TGTGCCAGTAGTACCAGGGGCGGAGGCTACACCTTC	CASSTRGGGYTF
TRBV15	-	-	TRBJ1-1	TGTGCCACCAGCGTGGGGCTGGGGAACACTGAAGCTTTCTTT	CATSVGLGNTEAFF
TRBV6-1	TRBD2	-	TRBJ2-3	TGTGCCAGCAGTGAGGGTAGCGGGGGGGCATCGGATACGCAGTATTTT	CASSEGSGGASDTQYF
TRBV7-6	TRBD2	-	TRBJ2-2	TGTGCCAGCAGCCCCAGCCCGGGGAGGGTCACCGGGGAGCTGTTTTTT	CASSPSPGRVTGELFF
TRBV6-5	-	-	TRBJ1-1	TGTGCCAGCTCCCCGGTCGGGGGAGGCACTGAAGCTTTCTTT	CASSPVGGGTEAFF
TRBV2	-	-	TRBJ1-2	TGTGCCAGCAGTGAATATGGGGGGGAGGATGGCTACACCTTC	CASSEYGGEDGYTF
TRBV5-1	-	-	TRBJ1-2	TGCGCCAGCAGCCAGGGACAAAGGGAAAATGGCTACACCTTC	CASSQGQRENGYTF
TRBV9	TRBD1	once	TRBJ1-3	TGTGCCAGCAGCCCGACAGGGGTAGGAAACACCATATATTTT	CASSPTGVGNTIYF
TRBV18	-	few	TRBJ2-7	TGTGCCAGCTCGGGCGTCTCCTACGAGCAGTACTTC	CASSGVSYEQYF
TRBV7-9	-	-	TRBJ2-2	TGTGCCAGCAGCCCCTATGGAGGCCCCGGGGAGCTGTTTTTT	CASSPYGGPGELFF
TRBV19	-	few	TRBJ1-3	TGTGCCAGTAGCTTTAACACCATATATTTT	CASSFNTIYF
TRBV29-1	-	once	TRBJ1-1	TGCGCCTACTCGCAGAGGACTGAAGCTTTCTTT	CAYSQRTEAFF
TRBV7-9	-	-	TRBJ2-6	TGTGCCAGCAGCTTCCTCACAGGCTTGACCTCCGGGGCCAACGTCCTGACTTTC	CASSFLTGLTSGANVLTF
TRBV30	TRBD1	-	TRBJ1-5	TGTGCCTGGAGCCCGGACAGGGATCAGCCCCAGCATTTT	CAWSPDRDQPQHF
TRBV29-1	-	-	TRBJ2-3	TGCAGCGTCTCAGGTGGGGATACGCAGTATTTT	CSVSGGDTQYF
TRBV4-1	TRBD1	-	TRBJ1-1	TGCGCCAGCAGCTCGATACAGGGGTCGGGGGCAGCTTTCTTT	CASSSIQGSGAAFF
TRBV6-5	-	-	TRBJ1-2	TGTGCCAGCAGTCTGCTCAGGGGCGACTATGGCTACACCTTC	CASSLLRGDYGYTF
TRBV6-5	TRBD1	-	TRBJ1-1	TGTGCCAGCGGACAGGGCGTTGAAGCTTTCTTT	CASGQGVEAFF
TRBV6-5	-	-	TRBJ2-1	TGTGCCAGCAGTTATACGGGGGAGCAGTTCTTC	CASSYTGEQFF
TRBV15	TRBD2	-	TRBJ2-1	TGTGCCACCAGCAGAGATCTAAGCGGGGGTACCTCTTACAATGAGCAGTTCTTC	CATSRDLSGGTSYNEQFF
TRBV5-6	-	-	TRBJ2-1	TGTGCCAGCAGCTTTGACGGTCGGGCCTACAATGAGCAGTTCTTC	CASSFDGRAYNEQFF
TRBV15	TRBD1	once	TRBJ1-3	TGTGCCACCAGCAGAGACAGGGGGCAAAGTGGAAACACCATATATTTT	CATSRDRGQSGNTIYF
TRBV6-4	-	once	TRBJ2-7	TGTGCCAGCAGTGACGCGGAGAAATGCTCCTACGAGCAGTACTTC	CASSDAEKCSYEQYF